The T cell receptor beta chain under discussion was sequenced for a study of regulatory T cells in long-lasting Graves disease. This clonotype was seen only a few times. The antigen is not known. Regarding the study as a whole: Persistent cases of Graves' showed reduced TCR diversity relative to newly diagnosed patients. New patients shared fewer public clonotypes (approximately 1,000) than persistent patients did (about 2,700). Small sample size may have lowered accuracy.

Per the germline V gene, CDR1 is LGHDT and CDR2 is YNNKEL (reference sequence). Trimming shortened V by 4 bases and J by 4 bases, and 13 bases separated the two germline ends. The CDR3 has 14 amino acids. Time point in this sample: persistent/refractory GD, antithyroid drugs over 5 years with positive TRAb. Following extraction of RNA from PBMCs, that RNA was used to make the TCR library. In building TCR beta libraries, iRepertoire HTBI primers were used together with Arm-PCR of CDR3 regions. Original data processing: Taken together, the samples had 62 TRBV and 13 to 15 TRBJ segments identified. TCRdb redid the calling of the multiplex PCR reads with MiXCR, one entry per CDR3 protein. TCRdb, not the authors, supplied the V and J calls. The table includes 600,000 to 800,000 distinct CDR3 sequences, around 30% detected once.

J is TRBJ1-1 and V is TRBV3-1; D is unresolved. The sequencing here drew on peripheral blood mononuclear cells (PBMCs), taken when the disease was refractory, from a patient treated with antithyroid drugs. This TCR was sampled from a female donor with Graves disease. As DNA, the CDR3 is TGTGCCAGCAGCCGCTCCGGTTCCGTCACTGAAGCTTTCTTT. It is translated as CASSRSGSVTEAFF.